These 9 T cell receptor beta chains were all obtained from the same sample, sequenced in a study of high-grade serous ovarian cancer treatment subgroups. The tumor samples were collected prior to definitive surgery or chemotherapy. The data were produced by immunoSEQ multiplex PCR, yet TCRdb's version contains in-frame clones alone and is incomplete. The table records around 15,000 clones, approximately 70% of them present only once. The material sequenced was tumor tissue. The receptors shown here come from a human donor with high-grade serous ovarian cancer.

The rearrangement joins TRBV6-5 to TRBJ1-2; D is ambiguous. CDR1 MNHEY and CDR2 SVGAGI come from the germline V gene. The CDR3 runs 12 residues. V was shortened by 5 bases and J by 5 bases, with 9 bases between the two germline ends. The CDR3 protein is CASSRSVYGYTF. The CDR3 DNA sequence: TGTGCCAGCAGTCGGAGTGTTTATGGCTACACCTTC.

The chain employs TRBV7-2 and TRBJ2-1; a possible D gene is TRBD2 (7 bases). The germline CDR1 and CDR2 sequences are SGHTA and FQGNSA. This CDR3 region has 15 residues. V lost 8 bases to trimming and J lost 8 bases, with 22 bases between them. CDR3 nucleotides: TGTGCCAGCGGGGGGCAAGCGGGGTTAAGAGATGAGCAGTTCTTC. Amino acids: CASGGQAGLRDEQFF.

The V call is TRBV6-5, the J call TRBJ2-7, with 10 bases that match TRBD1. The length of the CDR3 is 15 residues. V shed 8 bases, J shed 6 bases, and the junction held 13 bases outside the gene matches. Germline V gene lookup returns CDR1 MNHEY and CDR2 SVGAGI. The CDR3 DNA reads TGTGCCAGCTTTTCTTGGAGACAGGGGGCGGGCGAGCAGTACTTC. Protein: CASFSWRQGAGEQYF.

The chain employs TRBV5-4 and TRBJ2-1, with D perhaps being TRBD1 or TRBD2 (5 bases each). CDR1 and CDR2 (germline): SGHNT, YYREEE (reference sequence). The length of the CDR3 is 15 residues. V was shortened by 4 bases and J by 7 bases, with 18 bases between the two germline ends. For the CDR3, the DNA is TGTGCCAGCAGCCATCCCGACAGACCGGGGAATGAGCAGTTCTTC. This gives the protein CASSHPDRPGNEQFF.

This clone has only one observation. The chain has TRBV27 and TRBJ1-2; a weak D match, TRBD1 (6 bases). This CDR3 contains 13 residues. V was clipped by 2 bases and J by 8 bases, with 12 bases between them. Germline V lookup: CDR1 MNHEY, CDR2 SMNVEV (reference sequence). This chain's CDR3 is CASSLAGAPGYTF. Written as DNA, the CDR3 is TGTGCCAGCAGTTTAGCAGGGGCGCCAGGCTACACCTTC.

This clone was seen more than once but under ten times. The CDR3 reads CASSWDGNTEAFF. In nucleotides, the CDR3 is TGTGCCAGCAGCTGGGACGGGAACACTGAAGCTTTCTTT. The chain links TRBV7-6 to TRBJ1-1; tentative D call: TRBD1 (5 bases). Germline V gives CDR1 SGHVS, CDR2 FNYEAQ. Deletions cut 4 bases from V and 1 base from J, with 7 bases between. This CDR3 has 13 amino acids. The full variable domain, with the rest looked up from reference TRBV7-6 and TRBJ1-1, is GAGVSQSPRYKVTKRGQDVALRCDPISGHVSLYWYRQALGQGPEFLTYFNYEAQQDKSGLPNDRFSAERPEGSISTLTIQRTEQRDSAMYRCASSWDGNTEAFFGQGTRLTVV.

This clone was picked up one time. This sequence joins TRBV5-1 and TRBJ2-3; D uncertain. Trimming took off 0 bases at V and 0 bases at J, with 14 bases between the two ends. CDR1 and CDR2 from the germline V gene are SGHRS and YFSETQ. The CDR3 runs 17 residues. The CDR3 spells CASSLDSRITSTDTQYF. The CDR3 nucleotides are TGCGCCAGCAGCTTGGATTCTCGGATAACTAGCACAGATACGCAGTATTTT.

The CDR3 nucleotides are TGCGCCAGCAGCCAAGAGGTGCAGGGGTCGGGACTTTATGGCTACACCTTC. Translation: CASSQEVQGSGLYGYTF. The chain employs TRBV4-3 and TRBJ1-2; D may be TRBD1 (6 bases). Trimming cost V 0 bases and J 5 bases, with 19 bases left between them. CDR3 length: 17 amino acids. CDR1 and CDR2 (germline): LGHNA, YSLEER.

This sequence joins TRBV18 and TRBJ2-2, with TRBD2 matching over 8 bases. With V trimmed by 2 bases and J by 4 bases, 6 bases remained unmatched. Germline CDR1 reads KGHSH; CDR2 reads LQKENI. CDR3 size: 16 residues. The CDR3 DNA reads TGTGCCAGCTCACCAAAAAGCGGGGGACTCACCGGGGAGCTGTTTTTT. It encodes CASSPKSGGLTGELFF.